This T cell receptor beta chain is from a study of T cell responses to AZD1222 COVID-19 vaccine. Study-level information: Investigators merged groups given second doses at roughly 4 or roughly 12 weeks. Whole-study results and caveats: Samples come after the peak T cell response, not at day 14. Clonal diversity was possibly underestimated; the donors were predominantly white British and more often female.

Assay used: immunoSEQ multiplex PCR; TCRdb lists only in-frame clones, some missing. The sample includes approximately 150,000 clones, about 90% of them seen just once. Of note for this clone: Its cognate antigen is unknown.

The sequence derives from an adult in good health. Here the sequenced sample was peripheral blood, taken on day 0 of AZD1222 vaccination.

The CDR3, as DNA: TGTGCCAGCAGTTTATCGCTAGGGGGTTCCACTGAAGCTTTCTTT. Translated: CASSLSLGGSTEAFF. V is TRBV27 and J is TRBJ1-1, with a weak D call TRBD1 (6 bases). Germline V gene sequence: CDR1 MNHEY, CDR2 SMNVEV (reference sequence). This CDR3 comprises 15 residues. Trimming took off 0 bases at V and 4 bases at J, with 12 bases between the two ends.